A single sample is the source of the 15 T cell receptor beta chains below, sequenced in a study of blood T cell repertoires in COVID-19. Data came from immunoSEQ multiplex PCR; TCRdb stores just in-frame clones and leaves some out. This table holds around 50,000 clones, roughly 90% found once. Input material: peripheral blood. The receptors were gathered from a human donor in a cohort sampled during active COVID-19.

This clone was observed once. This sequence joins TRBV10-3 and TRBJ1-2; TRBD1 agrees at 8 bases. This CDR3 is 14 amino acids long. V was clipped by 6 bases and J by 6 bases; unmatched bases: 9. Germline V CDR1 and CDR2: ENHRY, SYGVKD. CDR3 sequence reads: CAIRRDRLNHGYTF. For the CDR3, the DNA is TGTGCCATCAGAAGGGACAGGCTAAATCATGGCTACACCTTC.

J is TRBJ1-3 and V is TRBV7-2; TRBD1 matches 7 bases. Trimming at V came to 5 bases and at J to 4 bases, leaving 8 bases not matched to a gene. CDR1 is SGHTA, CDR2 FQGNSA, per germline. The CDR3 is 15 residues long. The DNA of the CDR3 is TGTGCCAGCAGCGTGGAGGGGGCCGGAGGAAACACCATATATTTT. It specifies CASSVEGAGGNTIYF.

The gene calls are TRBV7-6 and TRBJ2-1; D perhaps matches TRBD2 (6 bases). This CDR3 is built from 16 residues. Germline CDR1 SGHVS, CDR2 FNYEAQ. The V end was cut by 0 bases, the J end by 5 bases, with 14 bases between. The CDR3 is CASSLAGTPPHNEQFF. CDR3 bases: TGTGCCAGCAGCTTAGCTGGGACTCCCCCACACAATGAGCAGTTCTTC.

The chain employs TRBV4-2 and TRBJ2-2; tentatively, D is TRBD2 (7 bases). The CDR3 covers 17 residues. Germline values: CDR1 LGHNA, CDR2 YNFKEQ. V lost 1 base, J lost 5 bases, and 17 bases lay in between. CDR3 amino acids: CASSQASGGYQTGELFF. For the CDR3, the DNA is TGTGCCAGCAGCCAAGCGTCGGGGGGCTATCAGACCGGGGAGCTGTTTTTT.

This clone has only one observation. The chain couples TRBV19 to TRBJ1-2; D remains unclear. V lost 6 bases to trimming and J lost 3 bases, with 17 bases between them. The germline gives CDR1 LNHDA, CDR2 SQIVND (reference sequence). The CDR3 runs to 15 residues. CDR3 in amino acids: CASSRDGNRDYGYTF. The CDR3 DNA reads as TGTGCCAGTAGCAGAGACGGGAACCGAGACTATGGCTACACCTTC.

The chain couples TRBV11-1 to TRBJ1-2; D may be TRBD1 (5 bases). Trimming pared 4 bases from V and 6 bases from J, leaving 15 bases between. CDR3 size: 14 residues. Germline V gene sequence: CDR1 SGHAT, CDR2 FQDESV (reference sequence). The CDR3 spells CASSWGRAMDGYTF. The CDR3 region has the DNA TGTGCCAGCAGCTGGGGCAGGGCGATGGATGGCTACACCTTC.

The CDR3 protein is CASSLTAGDGGELFF. CDR3 DNA: TGTGCCAGCAGCTTAACGGCCGGGGATGGCGGGGAGCTGTTTTTT. The chain employs TRBV7-3 and TRBJ2-2; D is possibly TRBD2 (5 bases). This CDR3 contains 15 residues. Trimming took off 0 bases at V and 7 bases at J, with 12 bases between the two ends. Germline CDR1 reads SGHTA; CDR2 reads FQGTGA.

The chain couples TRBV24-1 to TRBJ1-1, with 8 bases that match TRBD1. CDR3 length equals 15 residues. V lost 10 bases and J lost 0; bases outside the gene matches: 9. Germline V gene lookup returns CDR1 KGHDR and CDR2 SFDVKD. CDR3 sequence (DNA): TGTGCCACGACAATTGGGACAGGTGTGAACACTGAAGCTTTCTTT. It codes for CATTIGTGVNTEAFF.

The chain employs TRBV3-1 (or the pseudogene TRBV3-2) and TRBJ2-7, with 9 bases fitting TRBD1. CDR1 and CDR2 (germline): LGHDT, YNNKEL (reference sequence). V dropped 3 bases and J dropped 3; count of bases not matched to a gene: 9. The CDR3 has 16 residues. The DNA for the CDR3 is TGTGCCAGCAGCCACCATCCGGGACAGGGAGGCTACGAGCAGTACTTC. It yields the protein CASSHHPGQGGYEQYF.

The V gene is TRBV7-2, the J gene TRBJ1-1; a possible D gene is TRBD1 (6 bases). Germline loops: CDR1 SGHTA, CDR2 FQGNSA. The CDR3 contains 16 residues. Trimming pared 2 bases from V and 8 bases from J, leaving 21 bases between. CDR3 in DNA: TGTGCCAGCAGCTTAAGTTGTCTAGGGGGGGGCGTAGAAGCTTTCTTT. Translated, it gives CASSLSCLGGGVEAFF.

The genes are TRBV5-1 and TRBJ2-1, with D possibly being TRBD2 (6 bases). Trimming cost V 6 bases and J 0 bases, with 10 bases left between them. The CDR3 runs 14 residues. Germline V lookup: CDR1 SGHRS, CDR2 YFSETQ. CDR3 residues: CASNPSDSYNEQFF. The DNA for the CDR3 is TGCGCCAGCAACCCTAGCGACTCCTACAATGAGCAGTTCTTC.

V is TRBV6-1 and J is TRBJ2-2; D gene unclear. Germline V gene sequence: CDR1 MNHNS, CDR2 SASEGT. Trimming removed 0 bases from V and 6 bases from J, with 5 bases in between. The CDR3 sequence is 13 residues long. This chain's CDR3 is CASSEAAAGELFF. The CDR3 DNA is TGTGCCAGCAGTGAAGCGGCGGCCGGGGAGCTGTTTTTT.

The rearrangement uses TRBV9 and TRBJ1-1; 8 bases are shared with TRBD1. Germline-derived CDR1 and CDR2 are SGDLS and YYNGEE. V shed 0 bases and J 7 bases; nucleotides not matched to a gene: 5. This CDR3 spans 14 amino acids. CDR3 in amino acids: CASSVEGQGGEAFF. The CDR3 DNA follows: TGTGCCAGCAGCGTAGAAGGACAGGGAGGTGAAGCTTTCTTT.

CDR3 protein: CATSDSLAGGYVEQFF. CDR3 coding DNA: TGTGCCACCAGTGACTCATTAGCGGGAGGGTACGTTGAGCAGTTCTTC. The rearrangement links TRBV24-1 to TRBJ2-1; 11 bases map to TRBD2. With 4 bases clipped from V and 9 bases from J, the junction kept 10 bases outside the gene matches. Germline assignment: CDR1 KGHDR and CDR2 SFDVKD. This CDR3 comprises 16 residues.

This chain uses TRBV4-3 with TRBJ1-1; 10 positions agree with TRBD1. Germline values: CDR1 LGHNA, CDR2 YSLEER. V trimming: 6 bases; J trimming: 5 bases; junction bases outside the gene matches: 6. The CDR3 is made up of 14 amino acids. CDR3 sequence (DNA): TGCGCCAGCAGTAAAGGGACAGGGGTTACTGAAGCTTTCTTT. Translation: CASSKGTGVTEAFF.